This T cell receptor beta chain was profiled in a study of patients and donors after allogeneic stem cell transplantation. Germline V gives CDR1 MNHEY, CDR2 SMNVEV (reference sequence). This CDR3 spans 14 amino acids. V was trimmed by 3 bases and J by 6 bases, leaving 12 bases between them. In its sample, this clonotype was seen many times. One entry per CDR3 protein, called by TCRdb with MiXCR from the RT-PCR reads. The data show approximately 160,000 distinct CDR3 sequences, around 28% seen once. The material sequenced was blood, either unsorted or a sorted T cell fraction (not recorded which). The clonotype was recovered from a human donor who was either an allogeneic HSCT recipient or a stem cell or donor lymphocyte infusion donor (not recorded which). It is not recorded whose cells these are; they may come from a transplant donor. V gene TRBV27 combines with J gene TRBJ1-5, with D unresolved. CDR3 DNA: TGTGCCAGCAGTTTGGTTGGCTTAGGTCAGCCCCAGCATTTT. Residues: CASSLVGLGQPQHF.